The 26 T cell receptor beta chains in this list originate from one sample, sequenced in a study of graft-versus-host responses after intestinal transplantation (dated by TCRdb to about 2021). Preparation of the library involved the immunoSEQ multiplex PCR assay. TCRdb limited this immuneACCESS table to in-frame rearrangements with V and J called. A share of clones is missing; checked studies link under half to unresolved V genes, and the rest is unexplained. This sample comprises some 45,000 clones, approximately 95% of them detected only once. Roughly 1.4% of the sample comes from the top ten. Source: PBMCs, taken 330 to 350 days after intestinal transplant. These receptors came from a human patient who received an intestinal transplant, so some T cells may come from the graft donor.

This rearrangement joins TRBV2 to TRBJ1-5; the D is unclear. The CDR3 extends over 17 amino acids. Germline lookup yields CDR1 SNHLY and CDR2 FYNNEI. Trimming shortened V by 5 bases and J by 2 bases, and 19 bases separated the two germline ends. This chain's CDR3 is CASSTRRVTLRNQPQHF. The CDR3 nucleotides read TGTGCCAGCAGTACTCGACGGGTCACGTTGCGCAATCAGCCCCAGCATTTT.

V is TRBV10-1 and J is TRBJ2-6; D gene unclear. This CDR3 contains 13 residues. Germline V gene sequence: CDR1 WNHNN, CDR2 SYGVQD (reference sequence). Trimming removed 5 bases at V and 1 base at J, with 3 bases between. The CDR3 loop reads CASSTSGANVLTF. CDR3 coding DNA: TGCGCCAGCAGTACTTCTGGGGCCAACGTCCTGACTTTC.

The chain has TRBV6-6 and TRBJ2-7; TRBD1 is a possible D gene (6 bases). V was cut by 2 bases and J by 6 bases, with 11 bases left in between. CDR1 is MNHNY and CDR2 is SVGAGI in the germline V gene (reference sequence). The CDR3 extends over 13 amino acids. The CDR3 nucleotides are TGTGCCAGCAGTTACGACAGGACGGGCGAGCAGTACTTC. Translation gives CASSYDRTGEQYF.

J is TRBJ1-1 and V is TRBV2; 7 nucleotides match TRBD1. The CDR3 contains 13 residues. Germline V gene sequence: CDR1 SNHLY, CDR2 FYNNEI. V dropped 4 bases and J dropped 4; count of bases not matched to a gene: 3. CDR3 sequence reads: CASSGTGFTEAFF. Here the CDR3 DNA reads TGTGCCAGCAGTGGGACAGGTTTCACTGAAGCTTTCTTT.

The V call is TRBV7-6, the J call TRBJ1-5; D is undetermined. Trimming pared 4 bases from V and 6 bases from J, leaving 16 bases between. Germline V gene lookup returns CDR1 SGHVS and CDR2 FNYEAQ. The CDR3 totals 15 residues. The CDR3 DNA sequence: TGTGCCAGCAGCTCAGCGGGGAGTGGAGGTCAGCCCCAGCATTTT. It translates to CASSSAGSGGQPQHF.

This sequence joins TRBV5-1 and TRBJ2-3; 8 nucleotides agree with TRBD2. With 4 bases clipped from V and 2 bases from J, the junction kept 12 bases outside the gene matches. Per the germline V gene, CDR1 is SGHRS and CDR2 is YFSETQ. The CDR3 totals 17 residues. CDR3 DNA sequence: TGCGCCAGCAGCCAGCTCGGGACTAGTGAACCCACAGATACGCAGTATTTT. Its translation is CASSQLGTSEPTDTQYF.

The CDR3 region is CASSRLSGRAEQQYF. The DNA of the CDR3 is TGCGCCAGCAGCCGGCTTAGCGGGAGGGCCGAGCAGCAGTACTTC. The V and J genes are TRBV5-1 and TRBJ2-7, with TRBD2 matching 11 bases. The CDR3 has 15 residues. J lost 8 bases, V lost 4 bases, and 11 bases had no gene match. Germline CDR1 SGHRS, CDR2 YFSETQ.

The CDR3 coding sequence is TGTGCCAGCAGCGCCGGACTAGCGGGGACTCCGACGCAGTTCTTC. It specifies CASSAGLAGTPTQFF. The J gene is TRBJ2-1, the V gene TRBV5-4; 12 bases are shared with TRBD2. The ends lost 4 bases at V and 12 bases at J; junction bases unmatched: 11. The CDR3 is 15 amino acids. The germline V gene encodes CDR1 SGHNT and CDR2 YYREEE (reference sequence).

CDR3 protein: CASSYEGEETQYF. The DNA for the CDR3 is TGTGCCAGCAGTTACGAGGGGGAAGAGACCCAGTACTTC. The chain carries TRBV6-5 and TRBJ2-5, with a possible D match to TRBD1 (6 bases). The CDR3 contains 13 residues. V was pared by 2 bases and J by 3 bases, with 7 bases between. The V gene's germline CDR1 is MNHEY and CDR2 SVGAGI.

The chain carries TRBV11-1 and TRBJ1-2; a weak D match, TRBD1 (5 bases). Germline CDR1 and CDR2: SGHAT and FQDESV (reference sequence). This CDR3 is 14 amino acids long. Trimming took off 5 bases at V and 7 bases at J, with 17 bases between the two ends. Here the CDR3 reads CASSPRGRPVGYTF. CDR3 in DNA: TGTGCCAGCAGCCCCCGGGGCAGGCCGGTTGGCTACACCTTC. The complete variable domain, with remaining parts taken from reference TRBV11-1 and TRBJ1-2, reads EAEVAQSPRYKITEKSQAVAFWCDPISGHATLYWYRQILGQGPELLVQFQDESVVDDSQLPKDRFSAERLKGVDSTLKIQPAELGDSAMYLCASSPRGRPVGYTFGSGTRLTVV.

The chain joins TRBV29-1 to TRBJ1-2; D not resolved. The CDR3 length is 9 residues. V dropped 3 bases and J dropped 8 bases, with 4 bases sitting between them. Germline-derived CDR1 and CDR2 are SQVTM and ANQGSEA. The DNA of the CDR3 is TGCAGCGTTGAGGGCGGCTACACCTTC. Amino acid sequence: CSVEGGYTF.

The genes are TRBV28 and TRBJ1-6; a possible D gene is TRBD1 (5 bases). The V gene lost 6 bases and the J gene lost 8 bases, with 17 bases spanning the gap. The CDR3 contains 15 residues. Germline V gene data show CDR1 as MDHEN and CDR2 as SYDVKM. The CDR3 is CASSYRPRGDSPLHF. Written as DNA, the CDR3 is TGTGCCAGCAGCTACCGGCCTAGGGGTGATTCACCCCTCCACTTT.

This clone was observed a single time. This chain connects TRBV10-3 to TRBJ2-7; D is possibly TRBD1 (5 bases). V gave up 0 bases and J gave up 3 bases, with 12 bases separating them. The CDR3 spans 15 residues. CDR1 is ENHRY, CDR2 SYGVKD, per germline. The CDR3 coding sequence is TGTGCCATCAGTGAGTCGAAGGGCGACAGCTACGAGCAGTACTTC. It translates to CAISESKGDSYEQYF.

J is TRBJ1-1 and V is TRBV12-5, with TRBD1 identical over 8 bases. With 6 bases clipped from V and 6 bases from J, the junction kept 18 bases outside the gene matches. The CDR3 is made up of 17 amino acids. Germline values: CDR1 LGHNT, CDR2 FRNRAP. CDR3 nucleotides: TGTGCTAGTGGCCCCCCGGACAGGGTGGCCCTCTTAGCTGAAGCTTTCTTT. This gives the protein CASGPPDRVALLAEAFF.

This chain connects TRBV6-5 to TRBJ2-7, with no clear D. V lost 4 bases and J 6 bases, leaving 13 bases between the germline ends. The CDR3 length is 13 residues. The germline V gene encodes CDR1 MNHEY and CDR2 SVGAGI. CDR3 nucleotides: TGTGCCAGCAGTTCCCATGACAATCGCGAGCAGTACTTC. Translating it yields CASSSHDNREQYF.

The chain has TRBV2 and TRBJ1-3; D perhaps matches TRBD1 (6 bases). CDR3 size: 14 residues. Trimming stripped 6 bases from V and 1 base from J, with 10 bases between. Germline values: CDR1 SNHLY, CDR2 FYNNEI. The CDR3 reads CASSRRGSGNTIYF. CDR3 sequence (DNA): TGTGCCAGCAGCCGAAGGGGGTCTGGAAACACCATATATTTT. The full variable domain, completed using reference TRBV2 and TRBJ1-3, is EPEVTQTPSHQVTQMGQEVILRCVPISNHLYFYWYRQILGQKVEFLVSFYNNEISEKSEIFDDQFSVERPDGSNFTLKIRSTKLEDSAMYFCASSRRGSGNTIYFGEGSWLTVV.

CDR3 nucleotide sequence: TGTGCCAGCAGCCAGACCCCAGGGGTCAATCAGCCCCAGCATTTT. Translation gives CASSQTPGVNQPQHF. The chain recombines TRBV16 with TRBJ1-5; a weak D match, TRBD1 (6 bases). CDR1 and CDR2 (germline): KGHSY, FQNENV. The V gene lost 3 bases and the J gene lost 3 bases, with 12 bases spanning the gap. CDR3 length: 15 amino acids.

The J gene is TRBJ2-7, the V gene TRBV5-1; TRBD1 agrees at 11 bases. The V gene's germline CDR1 is SGHRS and CDR2 YFSETQ. With 4 bases clipped from V and 2 bases from J, the junction kept 5 bases outside the gene matches. The CDR3 is made up of 15 amino acids. The CDR3 DNA is TGCGCCAGCAGCCCTGGGACAGGGGGTCCCTACGAGCAGTACTTC. The encoded protein is CASSPGTGGPYEQYF.

In DNA, the CDR3 is TGTGCCAGCAGTGCTAGCGGTGGGTCAGATACGCAGTATTTT. It is translated as CASSASGGSDTQYF. This chain uses TRBV9 with TRBJ2-3, with TRBD2 matching 7 bases. V shed 5 bases, J shed 4 bases, and the junction held 7 bases outside the gene matches. Germline V gives CDR1 SGDLS, CDR2 YYNGEE. The CDR3 is 14 residues long. The whole variable domain, remainder taken from reference TRBV9 and TRBJ2-3, is DSGVTQTPKHLITATGQRVTLRCSPRSGDLSVYWYQQSLDQGLQFLIQYYNGEERAKGNILERFSAQQFPDLHSELNLSSLELGDSALYFCASSASGGSDTQYFGPGTRLTVL.

The V gene is TRBV10-3, the J gene TRBJ2-7; D not resolved. The CDR3 sequence is 12 residues long. CDR1 and CDR2 from the germline V gene are ENHRY and SYGVKD. Deletions cut 4 bases from V and 3 bases from J, with 7 bases between. In DNA, the CDR3 is TGTGCCATCAGTGGGCTAGACTACGAGCAGTACTTC. It specifies CAISGLDYEQYF.

The chain combines TRBV5-1 with TRBJ1-6, with 8 nucleotides matching TRBD1. This CDR3 is 15 amino acids long. CDR1 SGHRS and CDR2 YFSETQ come from the germline V gene. Unmatched junction bases numbered 3, after V lost 0 bases and J lost 7 bases. The CDR3 loop reads CASSLGQGKNSPLHF. The CDR3 nucleotides are TGCGCCAGCAGCTTGGGACAGGGGAAAAATTCACCCCTCCACTTT.

This clone has just one count. The chain employs TRBV14 and TRBJ1-3; 7 positions match TRBD1. This CDR3 is 14 amino acids long. CDR1 is SGHDN and CDR2 is FVKESK in the germline V gene. V lost 4 bases and J lost 4; bases outside the gene matches: 4. The CDR3 sequence is CASSRTGEGNTIYF. CDR3 nucleotides: TGTGCCAGCAGCCGAACAGGGGAGGGAAACACCATATATTTT.

V and J are TRBV28 and TRBJ2-5; TRBD1 agrees at 7 bases. Germline-derived CDR1 and CDR2 are MDHEN and SYDVKM. Losses at the gene ends were 6 bases for V and 4 bases for J; bases not matched to a gene: 14. The CDR3 contains 16 residues. The CDR3 region is CASRPRGTGVRETQYF. The CDR3 DNA is TGTGCCAGCAGACCTCGGGGAACAGGGGTGCGAGAGACCCAGTACTTC.

The chain joins TRBV7-3 to TRBJ2-2; possibly TRBD2 for D (6 bases). The CDR3 runs 16 residues. From germline, CDR1 is SGHTA and CDR2 FQGTGA. V was pared by 3 bases and J by 1 base, with 12 bases between. The CDR3 region has the DNA TGTGCCAGCAGCTTTAAGGGACTTAAGAACACCGGGGAGCTGTTTTTT. Protein product: CASSFKGLKNTGELFF.

The gene calls are TRBV30 and TRBJ2-5; 7 positions match TRBD2. The CDR3 length is 16 residues. Germline CDR1 reads GTSNPN; CDR2 reads SVGIG (reference sequence). The junction had 9 bases not matched to a gene; V was cut back by 2 bases and J by 0 bases. The CDR3 DNA is TGTGCCTGGAGTAGGGAGCGGGGAACAGACCAAGAGACCCAGTACTTC. Translation: CAWSRERGTDQETQYF.

V and J are TRBV7-3 and TRBJ1-1; possibly TRBD1 for D (5 bases). Trimming stripped 4 bases from V and 4 bases from J, with 10 bases between. Germline values: CDR1 SGHTA, CDR2 FQGTGA. CDR3 length: 13 residues. Written as DNA, the CDR3 is TGTGCCAGCAGCTCCGACGGGGCCACTGAAGCTTTCTTT. Translated, it gives CASSSDGATEAFF.